This T cell receptor (beta chain) comes out of a study of shared clonotypes between healthy human individuals. TCRdb's copy holds only in-frame clones and misses some; the assay was immunoSEQ multiplex PCR. Seen here are a few million clones, 85% to 95% observed once, and the top ten hold 0.35% to 0.45%. The specimen sequenced was naive CD4+ T cells from PBMCs. Subset reported: CD45RA+ positively selected. This receptor was taken from a man between 18 and 35 years old in good health. Some clones in this sample may be carry-over from other donors' samples.

The CDR3 coding sequence is TGTGCCACCGTTAAAGGGACAGGGTATGGCTACACCTTC. Amino acids: CATVKGTGYGYTF. V and J are TRBV15 and TRBJ1-2; 9 bases line up with TRBD1. Trimming removed 8 bases from V and 5 bases from J; junction bases left unmatched: 6. CDR3 length equals 13 residues. Per the germline V gene, CDR1 is LNHNV and CDR2 is YYDKDF (reference sequence).